This TCR beta chain came from a study of blood T cell repertoires in COVID-19. About the study: Samples taken during acute and convalescent COVID-19 were collected in the United States, Italy and Spain.

Participants, about 18 to 90 years old, spanned approximately 26 US areas. Participant-reported clinical history was the basis for cohort assignment. What the recovered Cohort 3 donors had was two negative PCRs, clearance, or symptom resolution. The trim removed 7 bases at V and 4 bases at J, leaving 6 bases unmatched. Germline CDR1 is MNHEY and CDR2 is SVGAGI. CDR3 length equals 14 residues. Assay: immunoSEQ multiplex PCR; the TCRdb copy retains only in-frame clones and omits some. The sample contains 140,000 to 150,000 clones, 80% to 90% of which appear only once. Sequencing used PBMCs or T cells enriched from blood (not recorded which). The J gene is TRBJ2-7, the V gene TRBV6-5, with 11 positions matching TRBD2. The TCR was taken from a man aged 45-65 years who had recovered from COVID-19. CDR3 in DNA: TGTGCCAGCACCACGGGACTAGCGGAATACGAGCAGTACTTC. It specifies CASTTGLAEYEQYF.